A single sample gave rise to the 2 T cell receptor beta chains below, sequenced in a study of spatial heterogeneity in lung cancer (dated by TCRdb to about 2019). Libraries came from 5' RACE. Instrument used: NextSeq 500. The public reads were run again by TCRdb, first through fastp at Q25 and then through MiXCR, and only productive beta chains were kept. One record per CDR3 amino acid sequence lists the most common genes and DNA. The sample contains 10,000 to 15,000 distinct CDR3 sequences, approximately 6.2% of them found a single time. The top ten clones comprise 10% of the sample. The sample's time point, from its label and the paper: sample taken at primary tumor resection. For TCR sequencing, whole RNA was extracted from tumor and nontumor lung tissue, or from cryopreserved PBMC samples, and no cell sorting was done. Specimen: normal lung tissue next to the tumor, collected at surgery. Receptor source: a male donor with early-stage non-small cell lung cancer.

This clonotype rates as medium-sized (0.01 to 0.1%). The chain carries TRBV29-1 and TRBJ2-5; the D gene is possibly TRBD1 (5 bases). The germline CDR1 and CDR2 sequences are SQVTM and ANQGSEA. Trimming took off 4 bases at V and 3 bases at J, with 9 bases between the two ends. The CDR3 consists of 12 residues. For the CDR3, the DNA is TGCAGCGTTGTGGGCAGGGAAGAGACCCAGTACTTC. Protein: CSVVGREETQYF.

This clonotype has a count of ten or more. The chain carries TRBV5-8 and TRBJ1-3; tentatively, D is TRBD1 (5 bases). Trimming cost V 4 bases and J 0 bases, with 11 bases left between them. The CDR3 has 15 amino acids. Germline V gene data show CDR1 as SGHTS and CDR2 as YDEGEE. Here the CDR3 DNA reads TGTGCCAGCAGCCGTGACAGAGACTCTGGAAACACCATATATTTT. It is translated as CASSRDRDSGNTIYF.